Here is one T cell receptor beta chain with its context. As yet, its antigen is unknown. The sample belongs to a study of blood T cells in healthy people across ages. For the study at large: T cells yielded about one barcoded beta molecule per two cells through template switching. Study-wide results and limits: For the donors, CMV status was unknown and possibly confounded expanded clonotype changes. Diversity was higher, and naive CD4+ cells more numerous, in long-lived donors than in aged donors.

CDR1 is LGHDT and CDR2 is YNNKEL in the germline V gene (reference sequence). The CDR3 consists of 14 residues. V gave up 1 base and J gave up 10 bases, with 16 bases separating them. Primed by a sample-barcoded 5' primer and a J-beta primer mix, a second PCR proceeded for 7 to 11 cycles. TCRdb reanalysed the 5' RACE reads using MiXCR and keeps one entry per CDR3 protein. The sample records approximately 690,000 distinct CDR3 sequences, approximately 50% being singletons. The material sequenced was blood. The clonotype was recovered from a man aged 55 to 70 in good health. J is TRBJ1-2 and V is TRBV3-1; no definite D call. The CDR3 loop reads CASSQGGVGLLYTF. CDR3 bases: TGTGCCAGCAGCCAAGGAGGAGTGGGCCTTCTCTACACCTTC.